These 29 T cell receptor beta chains originate from one sample sequenced in a study of immune cell composition in non-small cell lung cancer. Sequencing used immunoSEQ multiplex PCR; TCRdb keeps in-frame clones, though not all of them. The profile shows fewer than 15,000 clones, under 75% of them singletons. Input material: lung tumor tissue. The receptors were sampled from a human donor with non-small cell lung cancer.

This clone was seen only a few times. This chain joins TRBV5-6 and TRBJ1-5; 10 bases are a match to TRBD1. With 4 bases clipped from V and 3 bases from J, the junction kept 4 bases outside the gene matches. Germline V gene sequence: CDR1 SGHDT, CDR2 YYEEEE. The CDR3 is 15 amino acids. DNA of the CDR3: TGTGCCAGCAGCGCCGGGACAGGGGACAATCAGCCCCAGCATTTT. Its translation: CASSAGTGDNQPQHF.

V is TRBV7-9 and J is TRBJ1-2, with 9 bases fitting TRBD1. Germline trimming cut 5 bases from V and 6 bases from J; bases unmatched to any gene: 10. The CDR3 has 15 residues. Germline CDR1 SEHNR, CDR2 FQNEAQ (reference sequence). The CDR3 sequence: CASSGIADRGNGYTF. Written as DNA, the CDR3 is TGTGCCAGCAGCGGTATAGCGGACAGGGGAAATGGCTACACCTTC.

This clone has more than one count but fewer than ten. The chain employs TRBV7-2 and TRBJ1-1, with 8 bases aligning to TRBD1. V trimming: 6 bases; J trimming: 0 bases; junction bases outside the gene matches: 0. CDR3 size: 13 residues. Germline V gives CDR1 SGHTA, CDR2 FQGNSA. DNA for the CDR3: TGTGCCAGCAGGGGACAGGTGAACACTGAAGCTTTCTTT. This translates into CASRGQVNTEAFF.

This clone was picked up a small number of times. The V gene is TRBV15, the J gene TRBJ2-5; weak D call: TRBD2 (6 bases). The CDR3 extends over 14 amino acids. Germline V gene sequence: CDR1 LNHNV, CDR2 YYDKDF (reference sequence). Trimming stripped 6 bases from V and 5 bases from J, with 16 bases between. CDR3 nucleotides: TGTGCCACCAGAGGAGCGGGCGGCCTGGAGACCCAGTACTTC. The encoded protein is CATRGAGGLETQYF.

The gene calls are TRBV9 and TRBJ2-3, with 12 bases fitting TRBD2. The germline V gene encodes CDR1 SGDLS and CDR2 YYNGEE. The CDR3 has 16 residues. After removal of 1 base from V and 4 bases from J, the junction contained 4 bases not matched to a gene. CDR3 sequence reads: CASSVRASGGADTQYF. The CDR3 DNA is TGTGCCAGCAGCGTAAGGGCTAGCGGGGGGGCAGATACGCAGTATTTT.

The gene calls are TRBV6-6 and TRBJ2-5; 10 bases map to TRBD1. CDR3 length: 16 amino acids. Germline values: CDR1 MNHNY, CDR2 SVGAGI (reference sequence). V was clipped by 6 bases and J by 1 base; unmatched bases: 8. The CDR3 region is CASRRTGGRIQETQYF. CDR3 sequence (DNA): TGTGCCAGCAGGCGGACAGGGGGTAGGATCCAAGAGACCCAGTACTTC.

This sequence joins TRBV5-1 and TRBJ1-4, with D perhaps TRBD1 (6 bases). The CDR3 sequence is 17 residues long. CDR1 is SGHRS, CDR2 YFSETQ, per germline. The V and J ends lost 0 bases and 0 bases respectively, with 12 bases between them. CDR3 protein: CASSLGAGAATNEKLFF. The CDR3 DNA reads as TGCGCCAGCAGCTTGGGGGCAGGGGCCGCAACTAATGAAAAACTGTTTTTT.

CDR3 region: CASSWSTGNEQFF. CDR3 nucleotides: TGTGCCAGCAGTTGGAGCACAGGCAATGAGCAGTTCTTC. This chain uses TRBV6-5 with TRBJ2-1; D is perhaps TRBD1 (5 bases). Germline loops: CDR1 MNHEY, CDR2 SVGAGI. Trimming cost V 4 bases and J 6 bases, with 10 bases left between them. The CDR3 sequence is 13 residues long.

This clone was seen a single time. This chain uses TRBV18 with TRBJ1-1, with 7 bases identical to TRBD1. V lost 6 bases, J lost 5 bases, and 6 bases stayed unmatched. The CDR3 has 13 residues. Germline V gene data show CDR1 as KGHSH and CDR2 as LQKENI. Here the CDR3 DNA reads TGTGCCAGCTCCGCTGACAGGGAAACTGAAGCTTTCTTT. Amino acid sequence: CASSADRETEAFF.

This chain uses TRBV5-4 with TRBJ1-2, with no clear D. Trimming removed 0 bases from V and 1 base from J, with 7 bases in between. CDR1 is SGHNT and CDR2 is YYREEE in the germline V gene (reference sequence). The CDR3 consists of 14 residues. As DNA, the CDR3 is TGTGCCAGCAGCTTGGACAGACATAACTATGGCTACACCTTC. This sequence encodes CASSLDRHNYGYTF.

The chain uses TRBV6-5 and TRBJ2-3; 9 bases align to TRBD1. With V trimmed by 9 bases and J by 5 bases, 12 bases remained unmatched. Germline lookup yields CDR1 MNHEY and CDR2 SVGAGI. The CDR3 contains 15 residues. The CDR3 nucleotides read TGTGCCAGTAGAGACAGGGGGGCGGTTGTAGATACGCAGTATTTT. It yields the protein CASRDRGAVVDTQYF.

V and J are TRBV4-2 and TRBJ2-6; the D gene is possibly TRBD2 (5 bases). Trimming took 0 bases from V and 2 from J, leaving 11 bases between them. Germline lookup yields CDR1 LGHNA and CDR2 YNFKEQ. This CDR3 region has 17 residues. The CDR3 nucleotides are TGTGCCAGCAGCCAAGACCTTGGAGGAACTGGGGCCAACGTCCTGACTTTC. Encoded protein: CASSQDLGGTGANVLTF.

Worth noting for this clone: An end of the junction does not agree with germline; a read error may underlie this. The chain uses TRBV7-7 and TRBJ2-5; 8 nucleotides line up with TRBD2. Germline V CDR1 and CDR2: SSHAT, FNYEAQ (reference sequence). The CDR3 totals 15 residues. Written as DNA, the CDR3 is TGTGCTAGCAGCTCCTTATTAGCGGGGCAAGAGACCCAGTACTTC. Translation: CASSSLLAGQETQYF.

V gene TRBV27 combines with J gene TRBJ2-1, with TRBD1 matching 9 bases. Germline V gene lookup returns CDR1 MNHEY and CDR2 SMNVEV (reference sequence). The CDR3 is 19 residues long. After removal of 3 bases from V and 6 bases from J, the junction contained 18 bases not matched to a gene. The CDR3 is CASSLGVPVGTGIINEQFF. CDR3 sequence (DNA): TGTGCCAGCAGTTTGGGAGTTCCGGTGGGGACAGGGATTATCAATGAGCAGTTCTTC.

This chain connects TRBV6-1 to TRBJ1-3, with TRBD1 as a possible D gene (5 bases). The CDR3 extends over 17 amino acids. Trimming removed 4 bases at V and 3 bases at J, with 19 bases between. The germline V gene encodes CDR1 MNHNS and CDR2 SASEGT. As DNA, the CDR3 is TGTGCCAGCAGTGTCCTCCCTGGTGGGGCTTATGGAAACACCATATATTTT. Translation: CASSVLPGGAYGNTIYF.

The chain links TRBV11-2 to TRBJ2-5, with 11 bases fitting TRBD2. This CDR3 has 17 residues. Germline CDR1 reads SGHAT; CDR2 reads FQNNGV. Trimming cost V 3 bases and J 5 bases; bases outside gene matches: 11. Written as DNA, the CDR3 is TGTGCCAGCAGCTTCGGACTAGCGGGCCGAGGGGGGGAGACCCAGTACTTC. Amino acids: CASSFGLAGRGGETQYF.

The chain carries TRBV6-5 and TRBJ1-2; perhaps TRBD1 as D (5 bases). CDR1 is MNHEY and CDR2 is SVGAGI in the germline V gene. The CDR3 is made up of 14 amino acids. V was clipped by 0 bases and J by 8 bases, with 13 bases between them. CDR3 protein: CASSYSGVGRGYTF. CDR3 bases: TGTGCCAGCAGTTACTCGGGCGTGGGGCGAGGCTACACCTTC.

The chain carries TRBV18 and TRBJ2-5, with 9 bases identical to TRBD2. The DNA end is a closer match to TRBJ2-7, so the J assignment may be wrong. This CDR3 spans 16 amino acids. CDR1 KGHSH and CDR2 LQKENI come from the germline V gene. The CDR3: CASSPEAGGPRDEQYF. DNA for the CDR3: TGTGCCAGCTCCCCTGAAGCGGGGGGACCTCGGGACGAGCAGTACTTC.

V gene TRBV4-1 combines with J gene TRBJ1-2, with 10 bases aligning to TRBD1. Germline trimming cut 6 bases from V and 8 bases from J; bases unmatched to any gene: 9. Germline-derived CDR1 and CDR2 are MGHRA and YSYEKL. The CDR3 loop spans 14 amino acids. The CDR3 loop is CASRKTGGVEGYTF. CDR3 sequence (DNA): TGCGCCAGCAGGAAGACAGGGGGCGTAGAAGGCTACACCTTC.

The chain is built from TRBV10-3 and TRBJ2-1; D possibly corresponds to TRBD1 (5 bases). This CDR3 region has 15 residues. Per germline, CDR1 ENHRY and CDR2 SYGVKD. The germline V and J ends were trimmed by 4 bases and 3 bases, with 13 bases remaining between them. The CDR3 DNA reads TGTGCCATCAGTGGGGTCAGGGAAGACTACAATGAGCAGTTCTTC. Amino acid sequence: CAISGVREDYNEQFF.

In its sample, this clone was seen a few times. CDR3 sequence (DNA): TGTGCCAGCAGCTTAGGAGCCACTGAAGCTTTCTTT. Translating gives CASSLGATEAFF. The V call is TRBV7-9, the J call TRBJ1-1; no definite D call. This CDR3 has 12 amino acids. Trimming pared 1 base from V and 4 bases from J, leaving 4 bases between. Per germline, CDR1 SEHNR and CDR2 FQNEAQ (reference sequence).

V gene TRBV7-2 combines with J gene TRBJ2-3; 11 nucleotides align to TRBD1. The CDR3 is 16 amino acids. Germline CDR1 SGHTA, CDR2 FQGNSA. Trimming removed 7 bases from V and 9 bases from J; junction bases left unmatched: 15. DNA of the CDR3: TGTGCCAGCAAGTGGAGTCCCGGGACAGGGGGTCGGACGCAGTATTTT. Protein product: CASKWSPGTGGRTQYF.

The chain uses TRBV19 and TRBJ1-2; D is uncertain. CDR1 is LNHDA and CDR2 is SQIVND in the germline V gene (reference sequence). The CDR3 runs 15 residues. Trimming cost V 3 bases and J 2 bases, with 13 bases left between them. As DNA, the CDR3 is TGTGCCAGTAGTATGGTCGAGGGTCAGAACTATGGCTACACCTTC. This sequence encodes CASSMVEGQNYGYTF.

The gene calls are TRBV7-9 and TRBJ2-7; a possible D gene is TRBD1 (5 bases). Germline V gene sequence: CDR1 SEHNR, CDR2 FQNEAQ (reference sequence). The ends were cut back, 1 base at V and 4 bases at J, with 14 bases in the middle. CDR3 length: 15 amino acids. CDR3 nucleotide sequence: TGTGCCAGCAGCTTAGATTGGCTAGGGGAATACGAGCAGTACTTC. Amino acid sequence: CASSLDWLGEYEQYF.

This clone was counted once. V usage is TRBV21-1 and J usage is TRBJ1-6; the table's D call of TRBD1 was not tested on the DNA. TRBV21-1 is shown as a pseudogene. The CDR3 loop spans 16 amino acids. The CDR3 sequence is CASSYSDRGQNSPLHF. The CDR3 DNA sequence: TGTGCCAGCAGCTACTCGGACAGGGGTCAAAATTCACCCCTCCACTTT.

V is TRBV7-8 and J is TRBJ2-7; D is ambiguous. V lost 4 bases, J lost 7 bases, and 8 bases lay in between. This CDR3 is built from 11 residues. Germline loops: CDR1 SGHVS, CDR2 FQNEAQ. In nucleotides, the CDR3 is TGTGCCAGCAGCTCCCTCGTTGAGCAGTACTTC. Protein product: CASSSLVEQYF.

The rearrangement joins TRBV9 to TRBJ1-1; possibly TRBD1 for D (5 bases). From germline, CDR1 is SGDLS and CDR2 YYNGEE. The length of the CDR3 is 13 residues. V was shortened by 2 bases and J by 2 bases, with 7 bases between the two germline ends. The CDR3 reads CASSVTGNTEAFF. As DNA, the CDR3 is TGTGCCAGCAGCGTTACAGGAAACACTGAAGCTTTCTTT.

The CDR3 region is CASSLDGGVGYTF. The CDR3 nucleotides read TGTGCCAGCAGCTTGGATGGAGGGGTCGGCTACACCTTC. The chain joins TRBV5-4 to TRBJ1-2, with D possibly matching TRBD1 (5 bases). V was clipped by 0 bases and J by 8 bases, with 11 bases between them. This CDR3 is 13 amino acids long. Germline assignment: CDR1 SGHNT and CDR2 YYREEE (reference sequence).

This clone appeared a few times. The gene calls are TRBV27 and TRBJ2-1; tentatively, D is TRBD2 (7 bases). Germline V gene data show CDR1 as MNHEY and CDR2 as SMNVEV (reference sequence). With 3 bases removed from V and 9 bases from J, the gap between germline ends came to 18 bases. This CDR3 contains 15 residues. CDR3 sequence: CASSLTPGGESEQFF. DNA of the CDR3: TGTGCCAGCAGTTTGACCCCGGGGGGCGAAAGTGAGCAGTTCTTC.